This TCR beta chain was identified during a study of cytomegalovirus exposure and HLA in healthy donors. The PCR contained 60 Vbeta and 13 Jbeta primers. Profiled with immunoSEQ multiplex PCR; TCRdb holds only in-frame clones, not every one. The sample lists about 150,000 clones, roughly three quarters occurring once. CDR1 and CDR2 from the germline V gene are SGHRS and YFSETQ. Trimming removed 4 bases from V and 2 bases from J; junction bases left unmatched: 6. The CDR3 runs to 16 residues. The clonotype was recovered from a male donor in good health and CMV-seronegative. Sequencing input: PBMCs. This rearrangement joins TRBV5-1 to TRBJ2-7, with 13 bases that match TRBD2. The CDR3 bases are TGCGCCAGCAGCCCCCTCACTAGCGGGGGGGCCTACGAGCAGTACTTC. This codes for CASSPLTSGGAYEQYF.